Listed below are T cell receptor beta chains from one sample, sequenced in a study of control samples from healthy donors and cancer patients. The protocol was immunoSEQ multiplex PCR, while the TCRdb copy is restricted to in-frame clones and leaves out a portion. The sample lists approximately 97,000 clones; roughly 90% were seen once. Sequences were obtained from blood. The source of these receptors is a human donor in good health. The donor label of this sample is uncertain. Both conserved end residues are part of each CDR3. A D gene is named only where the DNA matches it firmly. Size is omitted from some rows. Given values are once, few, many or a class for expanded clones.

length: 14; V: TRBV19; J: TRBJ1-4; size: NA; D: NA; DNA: TGTGCCAGTAGGAACAGGGAGGTAAAGGAAAAACTGTTTTTT; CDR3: CASRNREVKEKLFF
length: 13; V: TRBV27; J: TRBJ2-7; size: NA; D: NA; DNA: TGTGCCAGCAGTTCAGGGGTTTACTACGAGCAGTACTTC; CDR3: CASSSGVYYEQYF
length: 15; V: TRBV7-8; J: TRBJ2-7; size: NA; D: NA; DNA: TGTGCCAGCAGCTTAGTAAGACACGTCGCCTACGAGCAGTACTTC; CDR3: CASSLVRHVAYEQYF
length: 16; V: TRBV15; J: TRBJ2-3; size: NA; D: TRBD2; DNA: TGTGCCACCAGCTCGCGGGAGGCCTTTACCACAGATACGCAGTATTTT; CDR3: CATSSREAFTTDTQYF
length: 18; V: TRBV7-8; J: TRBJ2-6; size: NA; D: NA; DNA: TGTGCCAGCAGCTACCCTTGGGGGCCCCCCACTGGGGCCAACGTCCTGACTTTC; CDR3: CASSYPWGPPTGANVLTF
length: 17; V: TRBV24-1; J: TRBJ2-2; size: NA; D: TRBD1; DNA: TGTGCCACCAGTGATTTGAGGGGACAGGAGAACACCGGGGAGCTGTTTTTT; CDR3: CATSDLRGQENTGELFF
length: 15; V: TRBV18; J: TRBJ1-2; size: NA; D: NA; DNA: TGTGCCAGCTCACCAAGGAAAGGGGGACCTGGTGGCTACACCTTC; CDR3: CASSPRKGGPGGYTF
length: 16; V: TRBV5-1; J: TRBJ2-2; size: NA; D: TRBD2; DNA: TGCGCCAGCAGCTCGGCTACTAGCGCAGACACCGGGGAGCTGTTTTTT; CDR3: CASSSATSADTGELFF
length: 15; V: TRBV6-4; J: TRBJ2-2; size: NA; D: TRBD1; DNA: TGTGCCAGCAGTGGTACAGGGGGCAATACCGGGGAGCTGTTTTTT; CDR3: CASSGTGGNTGELFF
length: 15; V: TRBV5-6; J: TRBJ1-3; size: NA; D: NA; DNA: TGTGCCAGCAGCCGCTGGGGAGGGACCGGAAACACCATATATTTT; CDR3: CASSRWGGTGNTIYF
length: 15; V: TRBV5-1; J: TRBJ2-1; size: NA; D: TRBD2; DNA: TGCGCCAGCAGCTTGGTCCAGACTAGCGGGTATGAGCAGTTCTTC; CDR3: CASSLVQTSGYEQFF
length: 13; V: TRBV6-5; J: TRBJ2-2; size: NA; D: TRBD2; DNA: TGTGCCAGCAGGCTGCGGGAGACCGGGGAGCTGTTTTTT; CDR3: CASRLRETGELFF
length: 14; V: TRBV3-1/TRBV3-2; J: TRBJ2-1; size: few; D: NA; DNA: TGTGCCAGCAGCCAAGAATATGGTATCAATGAGCAGTTCTTC; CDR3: CASSQEYGINEQFF
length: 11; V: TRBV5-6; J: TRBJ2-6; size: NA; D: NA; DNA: TGTGCCAGCAGCTTGTATCCGGTTATGACTTTC; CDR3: CASSLYPVMTF
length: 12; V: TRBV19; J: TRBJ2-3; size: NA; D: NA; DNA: TGTGCCAGTGGACGGGTCACAGATACGCAGTATTTT; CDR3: CASGRVTDTQYF
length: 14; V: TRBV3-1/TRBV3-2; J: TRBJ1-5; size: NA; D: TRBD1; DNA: TGTGCCAGCAGCCTGACAGGGCTCAATCAGCCCCAGCATTTT; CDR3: CASSLTGLNQPQHF
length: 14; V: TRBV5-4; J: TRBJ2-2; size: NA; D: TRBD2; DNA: TGTGCCAGCAGCCGGGGGGGGAACACCGGGGAGCTGTTTTTT; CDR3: CASSRGGNTGELFF
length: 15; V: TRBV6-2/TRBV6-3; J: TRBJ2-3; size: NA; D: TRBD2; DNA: TGTGCCAGCAGCAGACTAGCGGGGGTTTCCGATACGCAGTATTTT; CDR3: CASSRLAGVSDTQYF
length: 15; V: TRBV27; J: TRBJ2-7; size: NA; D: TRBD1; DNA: TGTGCCAGCAGTCCCGGGACAGGGGGCTGGAACGAGCAGTACTTC; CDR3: CASSPGTGGWNEQYF
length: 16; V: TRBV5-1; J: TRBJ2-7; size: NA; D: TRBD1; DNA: TGCGCCAGCAGCTTGGTCGGGACAGGGGCATTGGACGAGCAGTACTTC; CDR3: CASSLVGTGALDEQYF
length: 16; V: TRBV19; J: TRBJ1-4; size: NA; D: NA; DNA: TGTGCCAGTAGTCCCCTGAGGGGGGTGTCTAATGAAAAACTGTTTTTT; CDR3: CASSPLRGVSNEKLFF
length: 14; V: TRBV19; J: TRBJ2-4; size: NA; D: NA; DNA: TGTGCCAGTAGTATGCAGGGAACCAAAAACATTCAGTACTTC; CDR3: CASSMQGTKNIQYF
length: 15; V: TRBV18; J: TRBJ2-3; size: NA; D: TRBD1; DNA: TGTGCCAGCTCGGGGACAGCCGCTAGCACAGATACGCAGTATTTT; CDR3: CASSGTAASTDTQYF
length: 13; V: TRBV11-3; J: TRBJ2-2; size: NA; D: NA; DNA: TGTGCCAGCAGCTTAGGTGGGCCCGGGGAGCTGTTTTTT; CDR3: CASSLGGPGELFF
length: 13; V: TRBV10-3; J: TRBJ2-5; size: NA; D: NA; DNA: TGTGCCATCGCTGGGACCGACCAAGAGACCCAGTACTTC; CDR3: CAIAGTDQETQYF
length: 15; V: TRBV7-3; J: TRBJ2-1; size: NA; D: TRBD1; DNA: TGTGCCAGCAGCTCGGGACAGGGGGTGAACAATGAGCAGTTCTTC; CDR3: CASSSGQGVNNEQFF
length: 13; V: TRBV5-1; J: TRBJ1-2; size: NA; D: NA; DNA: TGCGCCAGCAGCAAGGAGGGGTTGGGTGGCTACACCTTC; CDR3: CASSKEGLGGYTF
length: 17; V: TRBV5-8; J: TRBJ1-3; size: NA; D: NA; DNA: TGTGCCAGCAGCTTGGGACTTCTCCGGGACCCGGGGGACACCATATATTTT; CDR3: CASSLGLLRDPGDTIYF
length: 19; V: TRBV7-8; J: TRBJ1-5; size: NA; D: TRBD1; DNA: TGTGCCAGCAGCGAGGGGGCAGGGGCCTTTATTGGGCGTCATGAGCCCCAGCATTTT; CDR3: CASSEGAGAFIGRHEPQHF
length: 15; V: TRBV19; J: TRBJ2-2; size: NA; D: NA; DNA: TGTGCCAGTAGTGCCCGACAGGTATACACCGGGGAGCTGTTTTTT; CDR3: CASSARQVYTGELFF
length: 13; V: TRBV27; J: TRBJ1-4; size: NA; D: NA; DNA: TGTGCCAGCAGTTTCAGGGGTGGTGAAAAACTGTTTTTT; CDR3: CASSFRGGEKLFF
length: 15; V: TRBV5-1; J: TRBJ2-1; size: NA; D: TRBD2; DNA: TGCGCCAGCAGCCCCGGGACTAGCGGCGACAATGAGCAGTTCTTC; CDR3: CASSPGTSGDNEQFF
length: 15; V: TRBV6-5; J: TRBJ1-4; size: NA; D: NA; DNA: TGTGCCAGCAGTCTTGATAACAGGGAGGGTAAAAAACTGTTTTTT; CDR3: CASSLDNREGKKLFF
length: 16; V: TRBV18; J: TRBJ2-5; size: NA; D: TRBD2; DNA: TGTGCCAGCTCACCGTCCTTTGGGCGGGGGCAAGAGACCCAGTACTTC; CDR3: CASSPSFGRGQETQYF
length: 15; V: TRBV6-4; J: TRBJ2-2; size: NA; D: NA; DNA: TGTGCCAGCAGTGTAAAATCTGATCCCTACGGGGAGCTGTTTTTT; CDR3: CASSVKSDPYGELFF
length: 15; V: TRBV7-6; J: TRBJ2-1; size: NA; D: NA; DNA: TGTGCCAGCAGCTCCGGCCCTGAGATGGTCAATGAGCAGTTCTTC; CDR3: CASSSGPEMVNEQFF
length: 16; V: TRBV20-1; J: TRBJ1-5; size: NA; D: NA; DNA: TGCAGTGCTAGTAAGGGATCGGGGGGGCACGGTCAGCCCCAGCATTTT; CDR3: CSASKGSGGHGQPQHF
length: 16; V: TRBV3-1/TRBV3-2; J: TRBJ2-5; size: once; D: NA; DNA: TGTGCCAGCAGCCAAGCCCGGACAGAAAAACAAGAGACCCAGTACTTC; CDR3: CASSQARTEKQETQYF
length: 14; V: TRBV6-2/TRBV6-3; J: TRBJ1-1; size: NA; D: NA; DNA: TGTGCCAGCAGTTACTCAGGGGCGGACACTGAAGCTTTCTTT; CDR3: CASSYSGADTEAFF
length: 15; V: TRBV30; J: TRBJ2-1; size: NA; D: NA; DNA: TGTGCCTGGACCCGCCGGGCCTTCTCCTACAATGAGCAGTTCTTC; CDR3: CAWTRRAFSYNEQFF
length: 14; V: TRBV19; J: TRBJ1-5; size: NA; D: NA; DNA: TGTGCCAGTAGTGTTCAGGGAGGCAATCAGCCCCAGCATTTT; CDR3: CASSVQGGNQPQHF
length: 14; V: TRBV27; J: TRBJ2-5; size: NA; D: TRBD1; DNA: TGTGCCAGCAGTTTCCGACAGGGTTGGGAGACCCAGTACTTC; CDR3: CASSFRQGWETQYF
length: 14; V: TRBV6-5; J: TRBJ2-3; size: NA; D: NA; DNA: TGTGCCAGCAGTTATCTTGGGACCCCAGATACGCAGTATTTT; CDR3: CASSYLGTPDTQYF
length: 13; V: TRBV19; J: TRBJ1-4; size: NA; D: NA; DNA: TGTGCCAGTAGTGTCGGGCTGGGGAAAAAACTGTTTTTT; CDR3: CASSVGLGKKLFF
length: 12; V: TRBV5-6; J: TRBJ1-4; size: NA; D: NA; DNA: TGTGCCAGCAGTCCCTTGGGGGAAAAACTGTTTTTT; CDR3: CASSPLGEKLFF
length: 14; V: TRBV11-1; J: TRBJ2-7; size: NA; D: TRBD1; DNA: TGTGCCAGCAGCTTAGCGGGACAGTCCTACGAGCAGTACTTC; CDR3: CASSLAGQSYEQYF
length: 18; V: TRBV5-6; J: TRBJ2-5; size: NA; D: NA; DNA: TGTGCCAGCAGCCCAGGAGGTCAGTCTGCAGGGCTGGGCGAGACCCAGTACTTC; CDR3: CASSPGGQSAGLGETQYF
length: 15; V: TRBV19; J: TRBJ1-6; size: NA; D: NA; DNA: TGTGCCAGTAGTATAGCAGGGTCACGTAATTCACCCCTCCACTTT; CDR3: CASSIAGSRNSPLHF
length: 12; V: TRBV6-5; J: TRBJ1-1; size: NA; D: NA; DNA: TGTGCCAGCAAACAAGACCCCACTGAAGCTTTCTTT; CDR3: CASKQDPTEAFF
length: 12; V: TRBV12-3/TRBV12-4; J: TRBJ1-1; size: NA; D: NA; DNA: TGTGCCAGCAGATATGGAGCTACTGAAGCTTTCTTT; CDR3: CASRYGATEAFF
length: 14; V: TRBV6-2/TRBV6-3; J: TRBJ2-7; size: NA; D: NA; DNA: TGTGCCAGCAGTTACTCGGGGGCCAGGGACGAGCAGTACTTC; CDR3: CASSYSGARDEQYF
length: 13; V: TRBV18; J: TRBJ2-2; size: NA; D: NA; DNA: TGTGCCAGCTCACTCGATTTCACCGGGGAGCTGTTTTTT; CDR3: CASSLDFTGELFF
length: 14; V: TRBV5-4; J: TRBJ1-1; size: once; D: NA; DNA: TGTGCCAGCACCCATTTTGGTTCGAACACTGAAGCTTTCTTT; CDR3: CASTHFGSNTEAFF
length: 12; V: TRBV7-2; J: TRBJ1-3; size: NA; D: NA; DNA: TGTGCCAGCAGCGACAGTGGAAACACCATATATTTT; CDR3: CASSDSGNTIYF
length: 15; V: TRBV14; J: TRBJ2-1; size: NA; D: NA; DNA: TGTGCCAGCAGCGAAGGACAGTTTAACTACAATGAGCAGTTCTTC; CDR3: CASSEGQFNYNEQFF
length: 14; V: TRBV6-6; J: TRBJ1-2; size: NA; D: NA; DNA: TGTGCCAGCAGTGAGAGTAGACGACCGGGTGGCTACACCTTC; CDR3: CASSESRRPGGYTF
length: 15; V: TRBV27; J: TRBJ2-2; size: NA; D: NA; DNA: TGTGCCAGCAGTGCCCAACCCCAGGGTACCGGGGAGCTGTTTTTT; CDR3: CASSAQPQGTGELFF